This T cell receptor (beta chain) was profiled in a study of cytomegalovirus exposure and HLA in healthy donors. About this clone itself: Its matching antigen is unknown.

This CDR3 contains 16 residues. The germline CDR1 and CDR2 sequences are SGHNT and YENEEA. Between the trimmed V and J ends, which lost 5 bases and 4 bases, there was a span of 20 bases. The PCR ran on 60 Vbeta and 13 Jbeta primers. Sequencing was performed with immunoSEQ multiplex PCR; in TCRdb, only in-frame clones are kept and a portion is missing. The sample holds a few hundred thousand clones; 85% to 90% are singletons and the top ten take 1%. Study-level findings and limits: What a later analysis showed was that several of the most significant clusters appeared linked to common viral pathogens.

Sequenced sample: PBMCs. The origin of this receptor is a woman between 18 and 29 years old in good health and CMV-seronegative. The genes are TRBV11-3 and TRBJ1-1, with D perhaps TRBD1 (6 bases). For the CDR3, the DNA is TGTGCCAGCAGCCCGTACCCCGGGGAGGGGGGCACTGAAGCTTTCTTT. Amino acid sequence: CASSPYPGEGGTEAFF.